This T cell receptor beta chain was profiled in a study of blood T cell repertoires in COVID-19. Sequenced by immunoSEQ multiplex PCR; TCRdb stores in-frame clones only, minus some. The repertoire includes 65,000 to 100,000 clones, 80% to 90% of them detected once, and roughly a sixth sits in the top ten. Sequenced: peripheral blood. This receptor was taken from a woman of 80 years or more with acute or convalescent COVID-19.

The CDR3 nucleotides read TGTGCCAGCAGCAATTCTAACTACGAGCAGTACTTC. Amino acid sequence: CASSNSNYEQYF. The chain is built from TRBV21-1 and TRBJ2-7; TRBD2 is the table's D call and was not checked against the DNA. TRBV21-1 is recorded as a pseudogene. This CDR3 region has 12 residues.